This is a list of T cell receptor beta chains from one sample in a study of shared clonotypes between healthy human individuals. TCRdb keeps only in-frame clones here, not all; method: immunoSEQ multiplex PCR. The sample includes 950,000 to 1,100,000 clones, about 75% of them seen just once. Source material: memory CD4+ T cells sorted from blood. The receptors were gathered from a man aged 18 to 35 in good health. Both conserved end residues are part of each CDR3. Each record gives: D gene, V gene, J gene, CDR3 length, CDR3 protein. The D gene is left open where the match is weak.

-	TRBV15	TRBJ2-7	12	CATSRGLGEQYF
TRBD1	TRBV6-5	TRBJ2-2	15	CASRPRGQGPGELFF
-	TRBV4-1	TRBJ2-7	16	CASSQDKFGGVYEQYF
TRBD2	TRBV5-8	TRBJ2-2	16	CASNYAGEVITGELFF
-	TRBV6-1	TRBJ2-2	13	CASRQAGGGELFF
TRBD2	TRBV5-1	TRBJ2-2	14	CASSLPGGRRELFF
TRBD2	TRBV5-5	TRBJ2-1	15	CASSYGGYLPTEQFF
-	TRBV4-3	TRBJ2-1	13	CASSQGLGNEQFF
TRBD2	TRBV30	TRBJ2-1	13	CACAAGGYNEQFF
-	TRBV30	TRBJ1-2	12	CAWSVLGWGYTF
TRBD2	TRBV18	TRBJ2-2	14	CASSLAGKTGELFF
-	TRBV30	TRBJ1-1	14	CAWVKGQWSTEAFF
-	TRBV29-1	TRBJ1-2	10	CSVEDYGYTF
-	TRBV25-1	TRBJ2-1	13	CASSEYGRYGQFF
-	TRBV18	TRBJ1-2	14	CASSVTDTHYGYTF
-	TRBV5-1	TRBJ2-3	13	CASRALMADTQYF
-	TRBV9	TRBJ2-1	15	CASSGEGGPYNEQFF
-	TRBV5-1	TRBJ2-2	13	CASSFEGTGELFF
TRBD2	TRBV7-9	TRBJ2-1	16	CASSSREGFLGNEQFF
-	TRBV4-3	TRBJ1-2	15	CASSQDRWGFDGYTF
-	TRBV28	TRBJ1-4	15	CASSSRRRTNEKLFF
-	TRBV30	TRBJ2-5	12	CAWSPLQETQYF
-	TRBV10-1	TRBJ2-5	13	CASSGQGSETQYF
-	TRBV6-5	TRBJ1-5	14	CASTQMNSNQPQHF
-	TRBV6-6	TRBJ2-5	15	CASSQGLGLRETQYF
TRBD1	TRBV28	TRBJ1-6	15	CASSLQGANFSPLHF
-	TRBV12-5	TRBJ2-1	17	CASGLDTLGLAYNEQFF
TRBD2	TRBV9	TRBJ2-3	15	CASSGGLAGVDTQYF
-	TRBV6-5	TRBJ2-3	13	CASSEYSTDTQYF
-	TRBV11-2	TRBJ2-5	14	CASSVAGAQETQYF
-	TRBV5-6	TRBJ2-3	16	CASRGSGRGGADTQYF
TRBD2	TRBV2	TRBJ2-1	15	CASSVRSGGGNEQFF
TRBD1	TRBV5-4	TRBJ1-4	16	CASSLGTGGPGEKLFF
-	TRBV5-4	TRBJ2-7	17	CASSLADSSLVTREQYF
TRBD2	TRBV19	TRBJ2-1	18	CASSIGSGRARSYNEQFF
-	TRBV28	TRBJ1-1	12	CASSWRGTEAFF
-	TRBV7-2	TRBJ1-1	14	CASSLGTKNTEAFF
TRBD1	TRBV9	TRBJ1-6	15	CASSPSGTGASSLHF
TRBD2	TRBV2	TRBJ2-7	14	CASSEWGGPYEQYF
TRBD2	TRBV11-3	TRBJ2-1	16	CASSVGLAGGGYEQFF
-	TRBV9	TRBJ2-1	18	CASSVEGVGASSYNEQFF
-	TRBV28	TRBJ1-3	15	CASSAFKSSGNTIYF
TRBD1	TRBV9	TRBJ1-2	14	CASSAARTGYGYTF
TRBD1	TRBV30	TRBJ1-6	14	CAWSPGQGYSPLHF
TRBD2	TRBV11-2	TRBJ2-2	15	CASSDRRGGTGELFF